The clone carrying this TCR beta chain showed up many times. The antigen is undetermined. These data come from a study of neurological immune-mediated disorders. 5'RACE employing 10-nucleotide random UMIs yielded the cDNA. The authors obtained over 160 million TCR-beta sequences from 15-18 subjects per sequencing run. Using its own MiXCR run on the 5' RACE reads, TCRdb lists one record per CDR3 protein. The data show 45,000 to 65,000 distinct CDR3 sequences, with approximately 4.1% seen just once and around 2.8% held by the top ten. General study findings and limits: Phylogenetically, 18 of 34 multiple sclerosis patients' repertoires fell into one related-CDR3 cluster, a possible signature. In HTLV-1-associated myelopathy, TCR clonal expansion was greatest, and in multiple sclerosis it was least, below healthy controls.

With 4 bases removed from V and 5 bases from J, the gap between germline ends came to 15 bases. CDR1 and CDR2 from the germline V gene are DFQATT and SNEGSKA (reference sequence). This CDR3 is built from 13 residues. This chain uses TRBV20-1 with TRBJ2-7; a weak D match, TRBD1 (6 bases). The clonotype comes from a middle-aged man with multiple sclerosis. Sequences were obtained from PBMCs. The CDR3 sequence is CSAKTGNFDEQYF. CDR3 sequence (DNA): TGCAGTGCTAAAACAGGGAATTTCGACGAGCAGTACTTC.